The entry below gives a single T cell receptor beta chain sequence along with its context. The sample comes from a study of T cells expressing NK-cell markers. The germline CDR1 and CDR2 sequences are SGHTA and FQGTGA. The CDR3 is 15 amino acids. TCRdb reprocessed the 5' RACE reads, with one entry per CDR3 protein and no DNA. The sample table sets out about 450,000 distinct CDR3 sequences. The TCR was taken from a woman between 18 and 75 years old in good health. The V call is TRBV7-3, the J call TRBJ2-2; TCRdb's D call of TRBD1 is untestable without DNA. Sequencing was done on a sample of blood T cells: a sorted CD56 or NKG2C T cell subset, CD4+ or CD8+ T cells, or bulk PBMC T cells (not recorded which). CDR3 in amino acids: CASSLSVGGTGELFF. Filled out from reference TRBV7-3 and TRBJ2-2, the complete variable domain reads GAGVSQTPSNKVTEKGKYVELRCDPISGHTALYWYRQSLGQGPEFLIYFQGTGAADDSGLPNDRFFAVRPEGSVSTLKIQRTERGDSAVYLCASSLSVGGTGELFFGEGSRLTVL.